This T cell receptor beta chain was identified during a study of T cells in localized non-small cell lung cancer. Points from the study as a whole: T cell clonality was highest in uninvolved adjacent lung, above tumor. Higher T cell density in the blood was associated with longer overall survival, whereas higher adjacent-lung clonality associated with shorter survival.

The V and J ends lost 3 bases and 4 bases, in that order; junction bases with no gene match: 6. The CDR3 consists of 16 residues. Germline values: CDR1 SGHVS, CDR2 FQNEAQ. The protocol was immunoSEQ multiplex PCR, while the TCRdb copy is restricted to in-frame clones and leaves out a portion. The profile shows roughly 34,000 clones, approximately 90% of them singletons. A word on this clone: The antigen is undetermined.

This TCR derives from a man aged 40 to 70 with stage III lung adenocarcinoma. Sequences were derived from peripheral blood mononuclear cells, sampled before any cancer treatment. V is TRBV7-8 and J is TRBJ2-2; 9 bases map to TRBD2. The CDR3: CASSFGGGASTGELFF. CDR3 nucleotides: TGTGCCAGCAGCTTTGGCGGGGGGGCTAGCACCGGGGAGCTGTTTTTT.